Each of the 18 T cell receptor beta chains below was sequenced from the same sample in a study of response to subunit inactivated influenza vaccine. TCRdb fed the RT-PCR reads into MiXCR, producing one record per CDR3 protein. The table records about 180,000 distinct CDR3 sequences, around 8.8% of them present only once. Source: non-naive T cells sorted from PBMCs, taken on the day of vaccination. These receptors all stem from a man between 45 and 60 years old who received an inactivated influenza vaccine.

Turning to this clonotype: The junction departs from germline at one end; a sequencing error may be responsible. The genes are TRBV10-3 and TRBJ2-6; 8 bases map to TRBD1. Germline V gene lookup returns CDR1 ENHRY and CDR2 SYGVKD. The CDR3 runs 18 residues. CDR3 protein: CAFSPTSGGMKGANVLTF. CDR3 nucleotide sequence: TGTGCCTTCAGTCCAACTTCAGGGGGCATGAAAGGGGCCAACGTCCTGACTTTC.

The genes are TRBV19 and TRBJ1-5; 7 positions match TRBD1. Losses at the gene ends were 5 bases for V and 5 bases for J; bases not matched to a gene: 6. The V gene's germline CDR1 is LNHDA and CDR2 SQIVND (reference sequence). The CDR3 is made up of 14 amino acids. Written as DNA, the CDR3 is TGTGCCAGTAGTGAGGGACAGCCTTATCAGCCCCAGCATTTT. This translates into CASSEGQPYQPQHF.

J is TRBJ1-2 and V is TRBV4-1; D remains unclear. The CDR3 extends over 14 amino acids. Trimming took 2 bases from V and 8 from J, leaving 15 bases between them. Germline assignment: CDR1 MGHRA and CDR2 YSYEKL. This CDR3 is CASSQQIYSGGYTF. CDR3 sequence (DNA): TGCGCCAGCAGCCAACAAATTTATTCGGGGGGCTACACCTTC.

The table lists this clonotype with many counts. The chain carries TRBV5-6 and TRBJ2-7, with D possibly being TRBD2 (6 bases). The CDR3 spans 16 residues. With 2 bases removed from V and 2 bases from J, the gap between germline ends came to 17 bases. Germline CDR1 is SGHDT and CDR2 is YYEEEE. This CDR3 reads CASSLWTPGETYEQYF. The CDR3 coding sequence is TGTGCCAGCAGCTTATGGACCCCGGGGGAGACCTACGAGCAGTACTTC.

This clonotype was recorded many times. The chain carries TRBV7-2 and TRBJ1-1; D unclear. V was pared by 4 bases and J by 8 bases, with 14 bases between. The CDR3 length is 13 residues. The germline CDR1 and CDR2 sequences are SGHTA and FQGNSA. The CDR3 is CASSSSRRGEAFF. In DNA, the CDR3 is TGTGCCAGCAGCTCTTCACGACGAGGCGAAGCTTTCTTT.

This clonotype was recorded a few times. The chain links TRBV28 to TRBJ2-1; 8 positions match TRBD1. The length of the CDR3 is 16 residues. J was trimmed by 2 bases and V by 4 bases; bases with no gene match: 7. Germline V gene lookup returns CDR1 MDHEN and CDR2 SYDVKM. This CDR3 is CASSSGQVVTYNEQFF. The CDR3 coding sequence is TGTGCCAGCAGTTCGGGACAGGTTGTTACCTACAATGAGCAGTTCTTC.

Ten or more counts support this clonotype. This chain joins TRBV20-1 and TRBJ1-6; TRBD1 aligns across 10 bases. Per the germline V gene, CDR1 is DFQATT and CDR2 is SNEGSKA (reference sequence). J was trimmed by 7 bases and V by 3 bases; bases with no gene match: 6. The CDR3 is made up of 15 amino acids. CDR3 in amino acids: CSASLGQGVNSPLHF. CDR3 bases: TGCAGTGCTAGCCTCGGACAGGGGGTAAATTCACCCCTCCACTTT.

A few counts support this clonotype. This rearrangement joins TRBV6-2 or TRBV6-3 to TRBJ2-3; 11 bases agree with TRBD2. The CDR3 extends over 15 amino acids. With V trimmed by 2 bases and J by 5 bases, 3 bases remained unmatched. CDR1 MNHEY and CDR2 SVGEGT come from the germline V gene. The CDR3 bases are TGTGCCAGCAGTTACACTAGCGGGAGTTTAGATACGCAGTATTTT. Protein: CASSYTSGSLDTQYF.

This clonotype came up a few times. The gene calls are TRBV6-1 and TRBJ2-7; tentatively, D is TRBD1 or TRBD2 (5 bases each). This CDR3 spans 14 amino acids. The germline gives CDR1 MNHNS, CDR2 SASEGT. V dropped 5 bases and J dropped 4 bases, with 15 bases sitting between them. Here the CDR3 reads CASSPTSGPYEQYF. In DNA, the CDR3 is TGTGCCAGCAGTCCAACCTCGGGGCCTTACGAGCAGTACTTC.

The CDR3 protein is CASSVTGTPTGELFF. CDR3 DNA sequence: TGTGCCAGCAGCGTAACCGGGACACCGACCGGGGAGCTGTTTTTT. The chain recombines TRBV27 with TRBJ2-2; the D gene is possibly TRBD1 (6 bases). V was trimmed by 6 bases and J by 5 bases, leaving 16 bases between them. CDR3 length: 15 residues. Looked up from germline, CDR1 is MNHEY and CDR2 is SMNVEV (reference sequence).

The CDR3 loop is CASSPSGGQIADTQYF. The CDR3 region has the DNA TGTGCCAGCTCCCCTTCTGGGGGACAGATCGCAGATACGCAGTATTTT. The rearrangement uses TRBV18 and TRBJ2-3, with 7 positions matching TRBD1. This CDR3 is built from 16 residues. The germline CDR1 and CDR2 sequences are KGHSH and LQKENI. Trimming cost V 6 bases and J 4 bases; bases outside gene matches: 13. The whole variable domain, filled in from reference TRBV18 and TRBJ2-3, reads NAGVMQNPRHLVRRRGQEARLRCSPMKGHSHVYWYRQLPEEGLKFMVYLQKENIIDESGMPKERFSAEFPKEGPSILRIQQVVRGDSAAYFCASSPSGGQIADTQYFGPGTRLTVL.

This clonotype was recorded at least ten times. The rearrangement links TRBV20-1 to TRBJ1-2; 8 bases map to TRBD1. This CDR3 has 16 residues. Germline loops: CDR1 DFQATT, CDR2 SNEGSKA (reference sequence). V lost 0 bases and J lost 10; bases outside the gene matches: 16. The CDR3 region is CSARDLPGQESFDYTF. The CDR3 region has the DNA TGCAGTGCTAGAGATCTGCCGGGACAGGAGAGCTTCGACTACACCTTC.

This clonotype was counted only a few times. The J gene is TRBJ1-3, the V gene TRBV3-1, with D uncertain. Trimming removed 1 base at V and 2 bases at J, with 9 bases between. This CDR3 has 15 amino acids. In germline, CDR1 is LGHDT, CDR2 YNNKEL (reference sequence). The CDR3 sequence is CASSQAQAAGNTIYF. CDR3 nucleotide sequence: TGTGCCAGCAGCCAAGCCCAGGCAGCTGGAAACACCATATATTTT. Complete variable domain (other parts from reference TRBV3-1 and TRBJ1-3): DTAVSQTPKYLVTQMGNDKSIKCEQNLGHDTMYWYKQDSKKFLKIMFSYNNKELIINETVPNRFSPKSPDKAHLNLHINSLELGDSAVYFCASSQAQAAGNTIYFGEGSWLTVV.

V gene TRBV6-4 combines with J gene TRBJ2-1; 12 nucleotides align to TRBD2. The J segment lost 8 bases and the V segment lost 3 bases, leaving 5 bases of the junction unmatched. The CDR3 is 15 amino acids. CDR1 and CDR2 from the germline V gene are MRHNA and SNTAGT. DNA of the CDR3: TGTGCCAGCAGTGAAACTAGCGGGAGGACGGATGAGCAGTTCTTC. Translation: CASSETSGRTDEQFF.

This clonotype was observed at least ten times. The chain carries TRBV7-2 and TRBJ2-1; 9 positions match TRBD1. The CDR3 totals 16 residues. CDR1 and CDR2 (germline): SGHTA, FQGNSA. The trim removed 4 bases at V and 7 bases at J, leaving 11 bases unmatched. The CDR3 sequence is CASSSAGQGVGNEQFF. DNA for the CDR3: TGTGCCAGCAGCTCGGCGGGACAGGGAGTTGGAAATGAGCAGTTCTTC.

The sample holds many counts of this clonotype. This chain uses TRBV12-3 or TRBV12-4 with TRBJ2-1; TRBD2 matches at 9 bases. The V and J ends lost 2 bases and 8 bases, in that order; junction bases with no gene match: 4. The CDR3 length is 14 residues. Here the CDR3 reads CASSLRGGAYEQFF. CDR3 coding DNA: TGTGCCAGCAGTTTACGCGGGGGGGCCTATGAGCAGTTCTTC.

This clonotype was recorded a few times. CDR3 region: CASSRDRSGELFF. The CDR3 DNA sequence: TGCGCCAGCAGCCGGGACAGGTCCGGGGAGCTGTTTTTT. The chain carries TRBV5-1 and TRBJ2-2, with TRBD1 matching 8 bases. This CDR3 has 13 amino acids. The V segment lost 4 bases and the J segment 6 bases; nucleotides outside the gene matches: 2. Germline V lookup: CDR1 SGHRS, CDR2 YFSETQ.

The rearrangement uses TRBV6-2 or TRBV6-3 and TRBJ2-1, with 11 nucleotides matching TRBD2. The CDR3 runs to 14 residues. The germline V gene has CDR1 MNHEY and CDR2 SVGEGT. V was clipped by 6 bases and J by 7 bases; unmatched bases: 5. CDR3 DNA: TGTGCCAGCAGATCTAGCGGGAGGAGGAATGAGCAGTTCTTC. Translation gives CASRSSGRRNEQFF.